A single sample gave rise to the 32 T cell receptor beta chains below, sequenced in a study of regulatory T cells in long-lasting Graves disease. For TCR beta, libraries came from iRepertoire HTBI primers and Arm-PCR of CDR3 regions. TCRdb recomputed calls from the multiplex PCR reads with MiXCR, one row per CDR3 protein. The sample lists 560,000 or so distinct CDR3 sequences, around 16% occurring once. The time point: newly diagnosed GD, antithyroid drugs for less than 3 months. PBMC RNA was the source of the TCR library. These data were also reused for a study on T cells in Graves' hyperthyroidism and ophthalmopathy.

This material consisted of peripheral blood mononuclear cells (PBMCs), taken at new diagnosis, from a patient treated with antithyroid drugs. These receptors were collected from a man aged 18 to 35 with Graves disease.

The DNA for the CDR3 is TGTGCCAGCAGCCCATCACTTCCCGGGACTCAAAGAGAGGGGAATTCACCCCTCCACTTT. It yields the protein CASSPSLPGTQREGNSPLHF. The V and J genes are TRBV11-2 and TRBJ1-6, with D possibly TRBD1 on 5 matching bases. CDR1 is SGHAT, CDR2 FQNNGV, per germline. V was clipped by 5 bases and J by 7 bases, with 30 bases between them. CDR3 size: 20 residues.

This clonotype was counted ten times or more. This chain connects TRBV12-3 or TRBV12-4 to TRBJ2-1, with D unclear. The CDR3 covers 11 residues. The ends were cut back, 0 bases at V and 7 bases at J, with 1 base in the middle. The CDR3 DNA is TGTGCCAGCAGTTTAGCGAATGAGCAGTTCTTC. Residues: CASSLANEQFF.

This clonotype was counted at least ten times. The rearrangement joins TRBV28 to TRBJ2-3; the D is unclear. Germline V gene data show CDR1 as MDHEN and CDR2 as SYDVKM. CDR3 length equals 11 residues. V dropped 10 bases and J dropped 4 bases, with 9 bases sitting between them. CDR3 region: CAISPPDTQYF. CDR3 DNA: TGTGCCATTTCACCCCCAGATACGCAGTATTTT.

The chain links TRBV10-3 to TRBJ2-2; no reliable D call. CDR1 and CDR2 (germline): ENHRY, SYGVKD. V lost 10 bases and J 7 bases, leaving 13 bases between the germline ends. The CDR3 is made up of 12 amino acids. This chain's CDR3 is CATASSIGELFF. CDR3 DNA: TGTGCCACAGCTAGTTCCATCGGGGAGCTGTTTTTT.

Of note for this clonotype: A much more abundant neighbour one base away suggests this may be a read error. In DNA form, the CDR3 reads TGTGCCAGCAGGCCGACCTATTTAGCGGGACGGGACGGGCAGTACTTC. It specifies CASRPTYLAGRDGQYF. V and J are TRBV11-2 and TRBJ2-7; TRBD2 aligns across 8 bases. After removal of 6 bases from V and 9 bases from J, the junction contained 19 bases not matched to a gene. Germline-derived CDR1 and CDR2 are SGHAT and FQNNGV. The CDR3 has 16 amino acids.

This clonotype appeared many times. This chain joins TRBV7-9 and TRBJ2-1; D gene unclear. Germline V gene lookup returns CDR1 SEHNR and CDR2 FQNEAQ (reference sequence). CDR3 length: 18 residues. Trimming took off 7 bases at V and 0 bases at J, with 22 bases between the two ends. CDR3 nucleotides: TGTGCCAGCACCTCCACTACCCTTGGGTTTAGCTCCTACAATGAGCAGTTCTTC. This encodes CASTSTTLGFSSYNEQFF.

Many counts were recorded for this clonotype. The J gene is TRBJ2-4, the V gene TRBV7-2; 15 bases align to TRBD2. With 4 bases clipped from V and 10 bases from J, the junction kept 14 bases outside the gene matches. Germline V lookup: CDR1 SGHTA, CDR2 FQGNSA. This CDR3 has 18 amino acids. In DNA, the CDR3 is TGTGCCAGCAGCTCAGGGCGGACTAGCGGGAGGGCCAGATCAATTCAGTACTTC. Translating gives CASSSGRTSGRARSIQYF.

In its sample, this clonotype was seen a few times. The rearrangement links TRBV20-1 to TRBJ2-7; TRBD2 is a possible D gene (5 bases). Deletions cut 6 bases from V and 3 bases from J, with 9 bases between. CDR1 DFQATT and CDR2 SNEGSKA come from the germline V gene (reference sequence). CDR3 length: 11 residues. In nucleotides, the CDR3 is TGCAGTGCCCCCGACTACTACGAGCAGTACTTC. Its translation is CSAPDYYEQYF.

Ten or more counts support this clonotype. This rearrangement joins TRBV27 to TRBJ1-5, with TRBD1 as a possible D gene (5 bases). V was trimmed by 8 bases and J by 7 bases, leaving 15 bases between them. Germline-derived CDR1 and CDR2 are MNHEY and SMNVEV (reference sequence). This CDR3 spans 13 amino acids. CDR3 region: CASQPPRGQPQHF. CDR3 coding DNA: TGTGCCAGCCAACCCCCCCGGGGGCAGCCCCAGCATTTT.

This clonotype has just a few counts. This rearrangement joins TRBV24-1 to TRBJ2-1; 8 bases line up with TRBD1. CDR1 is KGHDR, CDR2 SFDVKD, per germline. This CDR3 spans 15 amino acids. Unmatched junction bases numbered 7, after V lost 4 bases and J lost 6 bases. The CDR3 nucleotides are TGTGCCACCAGTGAAACAGGGGGATCACGCAATGAGCAGTTCTTC. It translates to CATSETGGSRNEQFF.

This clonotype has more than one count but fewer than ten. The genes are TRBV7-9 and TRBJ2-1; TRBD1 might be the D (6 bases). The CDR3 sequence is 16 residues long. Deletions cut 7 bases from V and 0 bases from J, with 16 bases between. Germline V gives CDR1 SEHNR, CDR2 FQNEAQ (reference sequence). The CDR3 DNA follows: TGTGCCAGCAACTTTCCAGTGACAGGCTCCTACAATGAGCAGTTCTTC. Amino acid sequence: CASNFPVTGSYNEQFF.

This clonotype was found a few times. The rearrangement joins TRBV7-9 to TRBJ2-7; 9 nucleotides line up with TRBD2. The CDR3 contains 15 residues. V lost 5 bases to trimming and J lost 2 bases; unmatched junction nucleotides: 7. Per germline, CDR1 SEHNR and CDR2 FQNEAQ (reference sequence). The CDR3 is CASSLGTSRPYEQYF. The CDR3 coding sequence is TGTGCCAGCAGCCTTGGGACTAGCAGACCCTACGAGCAGTACTTC.

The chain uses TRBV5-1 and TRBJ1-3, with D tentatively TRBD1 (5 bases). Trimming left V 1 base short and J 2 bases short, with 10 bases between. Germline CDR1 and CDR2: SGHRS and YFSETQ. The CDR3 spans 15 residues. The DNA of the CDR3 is TGCGCCAGCAGCTTGAACGCGGGGGCTGGAAACACCATATATTTT. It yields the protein CASSLNAGAGNTIYF.

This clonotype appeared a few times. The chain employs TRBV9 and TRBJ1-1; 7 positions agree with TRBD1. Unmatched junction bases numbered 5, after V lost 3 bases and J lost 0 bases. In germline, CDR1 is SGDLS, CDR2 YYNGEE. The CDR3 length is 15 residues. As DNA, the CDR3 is TGTGCCAGCAGCGCTAGGACAGGATTGAACACTGAAGCTTTCTTT. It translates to CASSARTGLNTEAFF.

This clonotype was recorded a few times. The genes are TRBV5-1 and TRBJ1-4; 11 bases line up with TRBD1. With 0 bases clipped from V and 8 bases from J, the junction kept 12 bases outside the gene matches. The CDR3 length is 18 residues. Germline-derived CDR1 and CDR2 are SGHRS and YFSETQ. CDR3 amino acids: CASSLARDRGSLREKLFF. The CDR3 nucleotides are TGCGCCAGCAGCTTGGCCCGGGACAGGGGGAGTCTTCGGGAAAAACTGTTTTTT.

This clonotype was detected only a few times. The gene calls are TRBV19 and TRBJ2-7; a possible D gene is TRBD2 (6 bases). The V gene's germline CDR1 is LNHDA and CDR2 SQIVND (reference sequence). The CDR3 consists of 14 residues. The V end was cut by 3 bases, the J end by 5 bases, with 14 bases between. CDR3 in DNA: TGTGCCAGTAGTATGGTCGGGAGCGTTAACGAGCAGTACTTC. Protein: CASSMVGSVNEQYF.

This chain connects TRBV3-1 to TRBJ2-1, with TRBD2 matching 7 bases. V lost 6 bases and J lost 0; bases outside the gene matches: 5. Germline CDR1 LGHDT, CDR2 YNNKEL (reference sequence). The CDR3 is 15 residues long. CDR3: CASRGLVDSYNEQFF. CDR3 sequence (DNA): TGTGCCAGCAGAGGACTAGTGGACTCCTACAATGAGCAGTTCTTC.

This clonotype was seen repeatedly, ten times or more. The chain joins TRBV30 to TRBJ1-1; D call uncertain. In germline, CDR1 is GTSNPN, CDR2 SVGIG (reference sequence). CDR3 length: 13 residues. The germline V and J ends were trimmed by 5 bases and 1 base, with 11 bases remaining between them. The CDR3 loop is CAWGLHQNTEAFF. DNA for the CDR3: TGTGCCTGGGGACTCCATCAGAACACTGAAGCTTTCTTT.

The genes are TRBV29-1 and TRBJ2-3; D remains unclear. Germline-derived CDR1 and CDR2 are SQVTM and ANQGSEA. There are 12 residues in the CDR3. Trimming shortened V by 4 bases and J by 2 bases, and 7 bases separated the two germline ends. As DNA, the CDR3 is TGCAGCGTTGTTCGGGCCACAGATACGCAGTATTTT. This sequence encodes CSVVRATDTQYF.

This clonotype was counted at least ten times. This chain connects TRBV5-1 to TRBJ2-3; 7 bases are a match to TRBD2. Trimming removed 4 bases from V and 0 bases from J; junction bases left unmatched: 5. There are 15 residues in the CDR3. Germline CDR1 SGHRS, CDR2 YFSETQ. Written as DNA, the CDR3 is TGCGCCAGCAGCCGTAGCGGGCCGAGCACAGATACGCAGTATTTT. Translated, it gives CASSRSGPSTDTQYF.

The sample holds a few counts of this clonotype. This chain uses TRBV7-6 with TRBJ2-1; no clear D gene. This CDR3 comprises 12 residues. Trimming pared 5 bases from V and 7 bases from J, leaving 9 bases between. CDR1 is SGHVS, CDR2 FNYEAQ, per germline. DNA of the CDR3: TGTGCCAGCAGCCCCCCGAGTAATGAGCAGTTCTTC. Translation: CASSPPSNEQFF.

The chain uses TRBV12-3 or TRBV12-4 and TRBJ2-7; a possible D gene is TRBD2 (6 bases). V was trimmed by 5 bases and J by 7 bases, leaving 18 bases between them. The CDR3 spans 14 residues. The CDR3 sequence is CASSRRRGMWEQYF. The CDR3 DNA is TGTGCCAGCAGTCGAAGACGGGGGATGTGGGAGCAGTACTTC.

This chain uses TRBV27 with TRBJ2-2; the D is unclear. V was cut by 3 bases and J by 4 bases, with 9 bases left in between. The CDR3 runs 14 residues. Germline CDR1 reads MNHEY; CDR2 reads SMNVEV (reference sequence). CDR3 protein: CASSFGVSTGELFF. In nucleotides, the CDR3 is TGTGCCAGCAGTTTTGGGGTTAGCACCGGGGAGCTGTTTTTT.

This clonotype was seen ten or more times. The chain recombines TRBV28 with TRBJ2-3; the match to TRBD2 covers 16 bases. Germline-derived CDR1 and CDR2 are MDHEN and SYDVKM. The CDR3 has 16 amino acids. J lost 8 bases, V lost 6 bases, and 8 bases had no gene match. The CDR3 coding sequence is TGTGCCAGCAGCTCGGGACTAGCGGGAGGGCCGGTTACGCAGTATTTT. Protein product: CASSSGLAGGPVTQYF.

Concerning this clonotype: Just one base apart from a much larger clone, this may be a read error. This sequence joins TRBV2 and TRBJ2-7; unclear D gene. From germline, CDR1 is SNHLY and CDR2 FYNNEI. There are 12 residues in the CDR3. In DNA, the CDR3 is TGTGCCAGCAGTGAAGTAGTCTACGAGCATTACTTC. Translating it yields CASSEVVYEHYF.

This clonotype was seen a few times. The DNA for the CDR3 is TGTGCCTGGAGTCGCTCGGGAGGGCCGACAGATACGCAGTATTTT. As protein: CAWSRSGGPTDTQYF. This chain connects TRBV30 to TRBJ2-3, with TRBD2 matching over 8 bases. This CDR3 region has 15 residues. Per germline, CDR1 GTSNPN and CDR2 SVGIG (reference sequence). After removal of 2 bases from V and 3 bases from J, the junction contained 7 bases not matched to a gene.

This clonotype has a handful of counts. The CDR3 DNA reads TGCAGCGCTGGGGGGGGCTGGGGCATGAACACTGAAGCTTTCTTT. The encoded protein is CSAGGGWGMNTEAFF. The rearrangement links TRBV29-1 to TRBJ1-1, with D maybe TRBD1 (6 bases). This CDR3 contains 15 residues. The germline V and J ends were trimmed by 7 bases and 0 bases, with 18 bases remaining between them. Germline V lookup: CDR1 SQVTM, CDR2 ANQGSEA.

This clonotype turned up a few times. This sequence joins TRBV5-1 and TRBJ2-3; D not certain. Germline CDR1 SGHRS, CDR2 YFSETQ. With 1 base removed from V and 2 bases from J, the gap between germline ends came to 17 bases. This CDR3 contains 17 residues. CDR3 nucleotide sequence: TGCGCCAGCAGCTTGACAGCCAACCGAGTAAACACAGATACGCAGTATTTT. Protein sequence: CASSLTANRVNTDTQYF.

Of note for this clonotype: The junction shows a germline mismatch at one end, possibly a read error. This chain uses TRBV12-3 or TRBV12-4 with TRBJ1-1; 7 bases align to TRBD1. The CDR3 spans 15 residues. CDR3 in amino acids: CASSTGAPMNTEASF. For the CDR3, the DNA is TGTGCCAGCAGCACAGGGGCCCCTATGAACACTGAAGCTTCCTTT.

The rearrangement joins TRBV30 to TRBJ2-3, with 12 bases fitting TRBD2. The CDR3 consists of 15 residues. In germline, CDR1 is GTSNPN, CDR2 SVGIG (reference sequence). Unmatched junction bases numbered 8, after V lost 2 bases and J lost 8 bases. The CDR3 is CAWSPSGRAERTQYF. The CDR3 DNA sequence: TGTGCCTGGAGTCCTAGCGGGAGGGCCGAACGTACGCAGTATTTT.

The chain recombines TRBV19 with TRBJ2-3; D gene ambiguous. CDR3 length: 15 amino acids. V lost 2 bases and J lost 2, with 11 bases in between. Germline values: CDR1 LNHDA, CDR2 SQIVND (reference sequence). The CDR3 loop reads CASSIRNRNTDTQYF. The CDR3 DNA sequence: TGTGCCAGTAGTATAAGGAACAGAAACACAGATACGCAGTATTTT.

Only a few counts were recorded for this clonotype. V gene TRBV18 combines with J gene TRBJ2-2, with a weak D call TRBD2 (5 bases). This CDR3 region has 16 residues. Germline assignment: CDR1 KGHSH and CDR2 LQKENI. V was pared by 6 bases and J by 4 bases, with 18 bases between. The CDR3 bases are TGTGCCAGCTCCTATTCTTTGAGCGGACTCACCGGGGAGCTGTTTTTT. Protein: CASSYSLSGLTGELFF.